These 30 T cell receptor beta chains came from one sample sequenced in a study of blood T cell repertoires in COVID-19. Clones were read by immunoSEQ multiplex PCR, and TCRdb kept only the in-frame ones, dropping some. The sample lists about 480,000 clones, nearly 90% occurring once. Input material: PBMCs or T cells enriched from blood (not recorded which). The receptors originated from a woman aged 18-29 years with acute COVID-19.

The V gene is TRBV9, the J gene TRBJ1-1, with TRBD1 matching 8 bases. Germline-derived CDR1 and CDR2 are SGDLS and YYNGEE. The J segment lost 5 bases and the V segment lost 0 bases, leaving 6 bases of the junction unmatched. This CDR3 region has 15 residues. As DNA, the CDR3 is TGTGCCAGCAGCGTAGGGGGTACAGGGGGAACTGAAGCTTTCTTT. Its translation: CASSVGGTGGTEAFF.

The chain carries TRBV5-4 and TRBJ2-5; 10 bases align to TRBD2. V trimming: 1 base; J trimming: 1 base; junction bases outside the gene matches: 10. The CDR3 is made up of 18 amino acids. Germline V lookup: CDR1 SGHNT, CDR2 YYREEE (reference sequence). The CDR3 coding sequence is TGTGCCAGCAGCTTGAGAGGAAGGACTAGCGGTACCCAAGAGACCCAGTACTTC. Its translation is CASSLRGRTSGTQETQYF.

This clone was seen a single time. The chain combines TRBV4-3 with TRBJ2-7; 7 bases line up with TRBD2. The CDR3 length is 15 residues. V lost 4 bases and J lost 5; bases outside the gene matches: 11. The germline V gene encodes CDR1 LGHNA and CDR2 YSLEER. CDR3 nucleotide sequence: TGCGCCAGCAGCCCGGTTGGCGGGAGTGGCCACGAGCAGTACTTC. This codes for CASSPVGGSGHEQYF.

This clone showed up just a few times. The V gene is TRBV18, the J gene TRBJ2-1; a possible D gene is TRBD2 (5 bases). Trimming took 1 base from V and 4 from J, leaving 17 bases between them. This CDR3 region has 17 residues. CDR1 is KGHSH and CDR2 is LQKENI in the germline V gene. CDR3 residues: CASSPQNPRGSYNEQFF. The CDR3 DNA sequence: TGTGCCAGCTCACCACAAAATCCTCGGGGTTCTTACAATGAGCAGTTCTTC.

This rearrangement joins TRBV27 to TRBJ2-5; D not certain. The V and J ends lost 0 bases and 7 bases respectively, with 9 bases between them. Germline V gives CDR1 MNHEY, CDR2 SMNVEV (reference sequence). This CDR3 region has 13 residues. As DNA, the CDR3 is TGTGCCAGCAGTTTATCGTATCCTATGACCCAGTACTTC. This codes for CASSLSYPMTQYF.

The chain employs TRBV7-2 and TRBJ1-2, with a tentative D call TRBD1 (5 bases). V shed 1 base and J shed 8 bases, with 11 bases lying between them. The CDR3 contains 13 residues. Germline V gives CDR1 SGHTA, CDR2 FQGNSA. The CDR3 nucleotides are TGTGCCAGCAGCTTAGTCGGTAGGGGCGGCTACACCTTC. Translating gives CASSLVGRGGYTF.

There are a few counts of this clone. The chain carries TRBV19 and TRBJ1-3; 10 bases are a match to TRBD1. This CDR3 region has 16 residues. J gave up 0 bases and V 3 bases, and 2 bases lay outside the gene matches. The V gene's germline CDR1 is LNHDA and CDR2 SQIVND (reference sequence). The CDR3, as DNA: TGTGCCAGTAGTATGACAGGGGGCAACTCTGGAAACACCATATATTTT. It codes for CASSMTGGNSGNTIYF. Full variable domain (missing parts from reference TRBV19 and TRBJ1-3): DGGITQSPKYLFRKEGQNVTLSCEQNLNHDAMYWYRQDPGQGLRLIYYSQIVNDFQKGDIAEGYSVSREKKESFPLTVTSAQKNPTAFYLCASSMTGGNSGNTIYFGEGSWLTVV.

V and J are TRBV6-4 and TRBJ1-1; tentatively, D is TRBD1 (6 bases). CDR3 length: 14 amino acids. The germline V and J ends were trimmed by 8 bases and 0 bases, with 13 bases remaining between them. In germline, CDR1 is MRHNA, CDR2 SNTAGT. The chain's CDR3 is CASRRDNMNTEAFF. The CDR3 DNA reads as TGTGCCAGCCGACGGGACAACATGAACACTGAAGCTTTCTTT.

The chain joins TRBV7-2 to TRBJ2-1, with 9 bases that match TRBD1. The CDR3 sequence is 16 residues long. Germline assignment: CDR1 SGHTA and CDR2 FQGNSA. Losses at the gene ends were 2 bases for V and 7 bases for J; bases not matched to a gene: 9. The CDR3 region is CASSLWGTGLINEQFF. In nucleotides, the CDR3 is TGTGCCAGCAGCTTATGGGGGACAGGGTTGATAAATGAGCAGTTCTTC.

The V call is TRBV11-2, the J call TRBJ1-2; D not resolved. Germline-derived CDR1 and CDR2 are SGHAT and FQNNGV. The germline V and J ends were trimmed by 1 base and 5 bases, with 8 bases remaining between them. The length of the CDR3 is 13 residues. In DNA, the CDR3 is TGTGCCAGCAGCTTAGTCTCGGGGTATGGCTACACCTTC. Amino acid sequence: CASSLVSGYGYTF. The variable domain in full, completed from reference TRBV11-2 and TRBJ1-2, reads EAGVAQSPRYKIIEKRQSVAFWCNPISGHATLYWYQQILGQGPKLLIQFQNNGVVDDSQLPKDRFSAERLKGVDSTLKIQPAKLEDSAVYLCASSLVSGYGYTFGSGTRLTVV.

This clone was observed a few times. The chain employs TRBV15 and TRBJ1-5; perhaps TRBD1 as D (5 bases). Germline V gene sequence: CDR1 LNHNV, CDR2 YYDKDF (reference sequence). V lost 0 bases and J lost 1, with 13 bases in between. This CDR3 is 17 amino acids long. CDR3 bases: TGTGCCACCAGCAGAGATGGCAGGGTCGGAAGCAATCAGCCCCAGCATTTT. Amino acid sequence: CATSRDGRVGSNQPQHF.

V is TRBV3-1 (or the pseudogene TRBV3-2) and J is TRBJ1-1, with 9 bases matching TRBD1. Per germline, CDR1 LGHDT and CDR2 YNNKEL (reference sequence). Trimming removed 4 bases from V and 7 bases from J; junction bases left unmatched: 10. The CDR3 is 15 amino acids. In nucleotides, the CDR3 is TGTGCCAGCAGCCCACTGACAGGGGGACTACATGAAGCTTTCTTT. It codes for CASSPLTGGLHEAFF.

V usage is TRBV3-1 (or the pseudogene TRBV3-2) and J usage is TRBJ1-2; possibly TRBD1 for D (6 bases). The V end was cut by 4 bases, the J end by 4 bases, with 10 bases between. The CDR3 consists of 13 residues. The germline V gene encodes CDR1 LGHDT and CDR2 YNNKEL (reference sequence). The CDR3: CASSPGHLYGYTF. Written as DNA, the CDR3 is TGTGCCAGCAGCCCGGGACACCTCTATGGCTACACCTTC.

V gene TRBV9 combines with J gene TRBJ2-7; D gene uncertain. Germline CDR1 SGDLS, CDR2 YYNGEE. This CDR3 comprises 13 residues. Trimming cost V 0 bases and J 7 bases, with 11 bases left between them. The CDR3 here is CASSVGVLREQYF. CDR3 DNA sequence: TGTGCCAGCAGCGTAGGAGTTTTGAGAGAGCAGTACTTC.

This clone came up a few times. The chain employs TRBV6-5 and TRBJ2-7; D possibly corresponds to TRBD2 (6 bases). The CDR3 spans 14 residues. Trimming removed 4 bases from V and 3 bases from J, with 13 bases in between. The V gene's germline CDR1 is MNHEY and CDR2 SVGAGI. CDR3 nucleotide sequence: TGTGCCAGCAGTTCCTCGACTAGATTCTACGAGCAGTACTTC. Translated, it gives CASSSSTRFYEQYF.

DNA of the CDR3: TGTGCCAGCAGCCCCCGGGACAGGGGCGATGAGCAGTTCTTC. Protein: CASSPRDRGDEQFF. The chain employs TRBV6-6 and TRBJ2-1; 10 nucleotides match TRBD1. CDR1 and CDR2 (germline): MNHNY, SVGAGI (reference sequence). The CDR3 covers 14 residues. With 6 bases clipped from V and 8 bases from J, the junction kept 7 bases outside the gene matches.

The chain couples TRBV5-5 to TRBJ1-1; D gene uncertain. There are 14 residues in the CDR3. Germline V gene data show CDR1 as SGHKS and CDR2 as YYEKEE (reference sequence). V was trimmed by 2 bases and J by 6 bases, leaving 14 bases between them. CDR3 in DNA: TGTGCCAGCAGCTTAGACTCGTGGTTTTCTGAAGCTTTCTTT. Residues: CASSLDSWFSEAFF.

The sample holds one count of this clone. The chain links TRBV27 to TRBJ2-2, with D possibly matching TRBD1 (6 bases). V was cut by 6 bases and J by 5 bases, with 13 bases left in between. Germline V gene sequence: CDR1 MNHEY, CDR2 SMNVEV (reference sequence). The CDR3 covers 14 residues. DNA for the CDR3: TGTGCCAGCAGGGGCACAGGGCGGACCGGGGAGCTGTTTTTT. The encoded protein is CASRGTGRTGELFF.

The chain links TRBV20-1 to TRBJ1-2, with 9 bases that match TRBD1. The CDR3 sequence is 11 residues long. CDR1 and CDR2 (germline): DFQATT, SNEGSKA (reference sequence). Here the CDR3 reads CITGTGKGYTF. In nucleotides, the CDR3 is TGCATTACCGGGACAGGGAAAGGCTACACCTTC.

Here the CDR3 reads CASSSPYGTGGYQETQYF. In DNA, the CDR3 is TGCGCCAGCAGCTCCCCATACGGGACAGGGGGCTACCAAGAGACCCAGTACTTC. The V gene is TRBV5-1, the J gene TRBJ2-5; 12 bases are shared with TRBD1. CDR1 is SGHRS, CDR2 YFSETQ, per germline. This CDR3 comprises 18 residues. J gave up 0 bases and V 3 bases, and 9 bases lay outside the gene matches.

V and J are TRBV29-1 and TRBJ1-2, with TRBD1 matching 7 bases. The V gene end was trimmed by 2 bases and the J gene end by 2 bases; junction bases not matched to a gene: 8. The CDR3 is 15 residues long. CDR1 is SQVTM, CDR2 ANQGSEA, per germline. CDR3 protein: CSVELVTGLNYGYTF. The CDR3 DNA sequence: TGCAGCGTTGAACTTGTGACAGGGCTAAACTATGGCTACACCTTC.

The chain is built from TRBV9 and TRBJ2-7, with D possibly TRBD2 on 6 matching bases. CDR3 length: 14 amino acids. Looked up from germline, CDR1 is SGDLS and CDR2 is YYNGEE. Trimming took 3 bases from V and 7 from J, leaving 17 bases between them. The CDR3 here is CASSAGSAGREQYF. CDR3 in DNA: TGTGCCAGCAGCGCAGGATCAGCAGGGAGGGAGCAGTACTTC.

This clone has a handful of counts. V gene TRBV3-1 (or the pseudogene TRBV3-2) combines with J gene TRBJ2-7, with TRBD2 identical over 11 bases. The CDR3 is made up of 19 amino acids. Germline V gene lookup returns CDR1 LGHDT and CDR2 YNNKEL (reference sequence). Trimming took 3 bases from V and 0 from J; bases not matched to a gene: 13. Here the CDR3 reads CASSHAGTSGRARSYEQYF. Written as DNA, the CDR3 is TGTGCCAGCAGCCACGCCGGGACTAGCGGCAGGGCCCGCTCCTACGAGCAGTACTTC.

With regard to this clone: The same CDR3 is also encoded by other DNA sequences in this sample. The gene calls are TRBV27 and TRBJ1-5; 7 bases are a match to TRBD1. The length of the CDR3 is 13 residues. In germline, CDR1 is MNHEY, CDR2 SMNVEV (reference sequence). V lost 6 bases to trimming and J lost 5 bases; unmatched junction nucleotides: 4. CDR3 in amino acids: CASSLGGDQPQHF. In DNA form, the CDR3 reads TGTGCCAGCAGCTTAGGGGGCGATCAGCCCCAGCATTTT.

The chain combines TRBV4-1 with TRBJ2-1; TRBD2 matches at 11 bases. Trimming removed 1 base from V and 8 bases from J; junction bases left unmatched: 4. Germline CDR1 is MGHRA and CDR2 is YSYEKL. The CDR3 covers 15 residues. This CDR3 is CASSQVAGGRDEQFF. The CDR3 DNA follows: TGCGCCAGCAGCCAAGTAGCGGGGGGGAGGGATGAGCAGTTCTTC.

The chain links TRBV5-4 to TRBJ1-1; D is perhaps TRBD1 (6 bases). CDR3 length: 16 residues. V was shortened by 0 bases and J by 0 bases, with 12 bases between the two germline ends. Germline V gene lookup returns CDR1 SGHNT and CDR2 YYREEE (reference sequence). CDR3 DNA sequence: TGTGCCAGCAGCTTGGAGAAGGGGGTATTGAACACTGAAGCTTTCTTT. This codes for CASSLEKGVLNTEAFF.

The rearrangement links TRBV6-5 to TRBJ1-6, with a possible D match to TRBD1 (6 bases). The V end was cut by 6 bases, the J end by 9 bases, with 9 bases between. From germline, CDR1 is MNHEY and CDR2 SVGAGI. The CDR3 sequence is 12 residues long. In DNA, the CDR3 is TGTGCCAGCAGGTCAGGGGTTTCACCCCTCCACTTT. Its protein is CASRSGVSPLHF.

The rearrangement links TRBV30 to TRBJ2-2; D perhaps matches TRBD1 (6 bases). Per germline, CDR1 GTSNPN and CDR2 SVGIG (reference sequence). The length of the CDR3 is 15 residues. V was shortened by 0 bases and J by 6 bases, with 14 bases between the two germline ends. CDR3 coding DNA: TGTGCCTGGAGTGTAAATCCTACAGGGTCCGGGGAGCTGTTTTTT. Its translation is CAWSVNPTGSGELFF.

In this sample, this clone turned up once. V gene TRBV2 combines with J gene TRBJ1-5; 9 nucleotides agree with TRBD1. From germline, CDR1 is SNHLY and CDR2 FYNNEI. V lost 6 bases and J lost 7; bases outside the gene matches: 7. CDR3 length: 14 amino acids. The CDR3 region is CASRTGGPEQPQHF. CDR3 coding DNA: TGTGCCAGCAGAACAGGGGGCCCGGAGCAGCCCCAGCATTTT.

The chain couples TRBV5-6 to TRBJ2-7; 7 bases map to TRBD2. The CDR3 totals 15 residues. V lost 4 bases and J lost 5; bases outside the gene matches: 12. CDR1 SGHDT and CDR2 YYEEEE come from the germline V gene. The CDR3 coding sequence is TGTGCCAGCAGCCCCCTCCGGGGGGTGGTCGACGAGCAGTACTTC. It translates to CASSPLRGVVDEQYF. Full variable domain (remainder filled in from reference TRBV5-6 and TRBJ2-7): DAGVTQSPTHLIKTRGQQVTLRCSPKSGHDTVSWYQQALGQGPQFIFQYYEEEERQRGNFPDRFSGHQFPNYSSELNVNALLLGDSALYLCASSPLRGVVDEQYFGPGTRLTVT.